The clone carrying this T cell receptor (beta chain) was detected only a few times. As yet, its antigen is unknown. This entry belongs to a study of T cell repertoires in cytomegalovirus infection. Overall study: Recently identified HLA-C-restricted and well-studied HLA-B-restricted CMV epitopes were used. Study-level points and caveats: Dominating the ex vivo response were HLA-C-restricted CMV-specific TCR beta clonotypes. The cumulative frequency of public TCR beta families identified carriers of CMV plus the relevant HLA.

TCRdb redid the calling of the reads with MiXCR, one entry per CDR3 protein. Here the sample spans roughly 700,000 distinct CDR3 sequences, around 30% being singletons. V lost 5 bases, J lost 7 bases, and 7 bases stayed unmatched. Per germline, CDR1 SGHTA and CDR2 FQGNSA. The CDR3 totals 13 residues. Material: cultured PBMCs, obtained from culture after CMV antigen stimulation. The rearrangement uses TRBV7-2 and TRBJ2-7; TRBD2 aligns across 8 bases. The receptor comes from a human donor in good health (CMV status not recorded). Some clones in this sample may be carry-over from other donors' samples. The CDR3 is CASSRGTSLEQYF. For the CDR3, the DNA is TGTGCCAGCAGCCGCGGGACTAGTCTTGAGCAGTACTTC.